This entry concerns a single TCR beta chain. Its antigen is not known. These data come from a study of cytomegalovirus exposure and HLA in healthy donors. General study results and limits: Sequencing probably produced one cluster of sequence variants that were highly shared. V- and J-gene trimming in TCR beta was tied to a missense DCLRE1C variant by an analysis performed later.

Between the trimmed V and J ends, which lost 1 base and 6 bases, there was a span of 10 bases. This CDR3 comprises 15 residues. Germline V gene lookup returns CDR1 SNHLY and CDR2 FYNNEI. 13 Jbeta primers and 60 Vbeta primers were used for the PCR. Original processing methods: The authors later counted 65 million to 80 million unique TCR beta chains, roughly 11 million of them shared. TCRdb keeps only in-frame clones here, not all; method: immunoSEQ multiplex PCR. The V and J calls and the clone size are those of that table, but D and trimming were determined from the DNA. The sample gives some 96,000 clones, around 64% of which show up once; roughly 3.2% is in the top ten.

The TCR originated in a man in his sixties in good health and CMV-seronegative. The V gene is TRBV2, the J gene TRBJ1-6; D perhaps matches TRBD1 (5 bases). Sample: PBMCs. CDR3 sequence reads: CASSEEGMSNSPLHF. DNA for the CDR3: TGTGCCAGCAGTGAAGAGGGGATGAGTAATTCACCCCTCCACTTT.